Below are 21 T cell receptor delta chains sequenced from a single sample in a study of DNA immune sequencing with unique molecular identifiers. A 32-plex genomic DNA assay used primers for all 8 TRDV and 4 TRDJ genes. Adapter PCR followed approximately 3 barcoding PCR cycles that attached a 12-nucleotide UMI. TCRdb processed the multiplex PCR reads again with the CATT caller. The sample carries some 2,500 delta-chain clones, roughly 8.4% recorded once. The sequenced sample was gamma-delta T cells enriched from blood buffy coat, or unenriched PBMCs (not recorded which). These receptors were taken from a human donor in good health.

In the case of this clone: It differs at one base from a far larger clone, so likely a read error. Other nucleotide sequences in the sample specify the same CDR3. The rearrangement joins TRDV2 to TRDJ3; 7 bases fit TRDD3. This CDR3 has 18 residues. Germline V gives CDR1 GEAIGNYY, CDR2 EKD. In nucleotides, the CDR3 is TGTGCCTGCGACACTCTACTGGGGAGCTCCTGGGACACCCGACAGATGTTTTTC. Protein product: CACDTLLGSSWDTRQMFF.

Of note for this clone: At one end the junction does not follow the germline gene, possibly because of a read error. This sample also contains other DNA sequences that code for the same CDR3. The chain employs TRDV2 and TRDJ3, with 9 bases matching TRDD3. Germline V gene sequence: CDR1 GEAIGNYY, CDR2 EKD. CDR3 length equals 18 residues. CDR3 region: CACDRTGGISWDTRQMFF. The CDR3 DNA reads as TGTGCCTGTGACCGTACTGGGGGAATCTCCTGGGACACCAGACAGATGTTTTTC.

This clone was counted between two and nine times. One base separates it from a far larger clone, so it is likely a read error. Within the sample, other DNA sequences also encode this same CDR3. This rearrangement joins TRDV2 to TRDJ1; D unresolved. Trimming took off 4 bases at V and 0 bases at J, with 11 bases between the two ends. The CDR3 consists of 14 residues. Germline values: CDR1 GEAIGNYY, CDR2 EKD. In DNA, the CDR3 is TGTGCCTGTGATTCTGTAGAGAACACCGATAAACTCATCTTT. As protein: CACDSVENTDKLIF.

There are a few counts of this clone. The rearrangement uses TRDV2 and TRDJ1, with D tentatively TRDD3 (5 bases). V was pared by 0 bases and J by 5 bases, with 12 bases between. The CDR3 spans 14 residues. Germline CDR1 is GEAIGNYY and CDR2 is EKD. CDR3 DNA sequence: TGTGCCTGTGACACCCCCGGGGGTACGGATAAACTCATCTTT. Protein product: CACDTPGGTDKLIF.

This clone turned up a few times. The CDR3 DNA follows: TGTGCCTGTGACACCTGGGGGATCCCCGATAAACTCATCTTT. Encoded protein: CACDTWGIPDKLIF. The chain carries TRDV2 and TRDJ1, with 8 bases lining up with TRDD3. The J segment lost 3 bases and the V segment lost 0 bases, leaving 2 bases of the junction unmatched. The CDR3 extends over 14 amino acids. CDR1 and CDR2 (germline): GEAIGNYY, EKD.

The assigned J gene is TRDJ1, but the V gene is uncalled; TRDD3 is taken as the D call from the table, unchecked against the DNA. The CDR3 covers 20 residues. The DNA of the CDR3 is TGTGCTCTTGGGGAACTGAACCATTCCACGCCGTGGGGTCCTCCATTAAAACTCATCTTT. Amino acid sequence: CALGELNHSTPWGPPLKLIF.

Ten or more counts support this clone. With only one base between it and a far larger clone, this is likely a read error. The chain joins TRDV2 to TRDJ1; 7 positions agree with TRDD3. Germline V CDR1 and CDR2: GEAIGNYY, EKD. The length of the CDR3 is 14 residues. The CDR3 sequence: CACDKVGDTDKPIF. CDR3 DNA: TGTGCCTGTGACAAAGTGGGGGACACCGATAAACCCATCTTT.

This clone was recorded many times. The rearrangement uses TRAV38-2/DV8 and TRDJ4; TRDD3 matches at 11 bases. The germline V gene encodes CDR1 TSESDYY and CDR2 QEAYKQQN. The CDR3 extends over 19 amino acids. The CDR3 here is CALAFSRWGIPSSDRPLIF. As DNA, the CDR3 is TGTGCCCTGGCCTTCTCCCGCTGGGGGATACCTTCGTCGGACAGACCCCTGATCTTT.

By frequency in the sample, this clone is medium-sized. The V call is TRDV2, the J call TRDJ1, with 9 bases matching TRDD3. This CDR3 comprises 17 residues. V trimming: 3 bases; J trimming: 0 bases; junction bases outside the gene matches: 10. Germline assignment: CDR1 GEAIGNYY and CDR2 EKD. DNA of the CDR3: TGTGCCTGTGACCCCGTACTGGGGGACAAGTACACCGATAAACTCATCTTT. Amino acid sequence: CACDPVLGDKYTDKLIF.

Many counts were recorded for this clone. V is TRAV29/DV5 and J is TRDJ1; D is perhaps TRDD3 (6 bases). TCRdb leaves out the J gene; it was filled in here by matching the DNA to germline. Germline CDR1 NSMFDY, CDR2 ISSIKDK. This CDR3 has 18 amino acids. Trimming shortened V by 1 base and J by 5 bases, and 27 bases separated the two germline ends. CDR3 sequence (DNA): TGTGCAGCAAGCTATATATTTCCCATACAAGATACGAGGGATAAACTCATCTTT. It specifies CAASYIFPIQDTRDKLIF. The full variable domain, its missing parts supplied by reference TRAV29/DV5 and TRDJ1, is DQQVKQNSPSLSVQEGRISILNCDYTNSMFDYFLWYKKYPAEGPTFLISISSIKDKNEDGRFTVFLNKSAKHLSLHIVPSQPGDSAVYFCAASYIFPIQDTRDKLIFGKGTRVTVEP.

About this clone itself: The protein TCRdb lists belongs to a much larger clone and differs from this DNA's translation at residue 4, which points to a read error; the protein shown is made from the DNA. The CDR3 nucleotides are TGTGCCTGTCCCCAACTGGGGGATAGGGACGATAAACTCATCTTT. It codes for CACPQLGDRDDKLIF. The gene calls are TRDV2 and TRDJ1; 11 positions match TRDD3. Losses at the gene ends were 6 bases for V and 4 bases for J; bases not matched to a gene: 9. From germline, CDR1 is GEAIGNYY and CDR2 EKD. The CDR3 runs 15 residues.

Regarding this clone: A far larger clone is one nucleotide away, so this likely arose from a read error. The chain uses TRDV1 and TRDJ1, with D tentatively TRDD3 (6 bases). The J gene, left out of TCRdb, was set here by checking the DNA against germline. CDR1 and CDR2 from the germline V gene are TSWWSYY and QGS. The CDR3 extends over 23 amino acids. Trimming stripped 3 bases from V and 0 bases from J, with 35 bases between. The CDR3 reads CALGDLPRTCYVRGGTYTDKLIF. The DNA for the CDR3 is TGTGCTCTTGGGGACCTACCAAGGACTTGCTACGTCCGGGGGGGGACGTACACCGATAAACTCATCTTT.

At least ten counts were recorded for this clone. The gene calls are TRDV2 and TRDJ3; D perhaps matches TRDD3 (6 bases). The CDR3 length is 19 residues. The V gene lost 3 bases and the J gene lost 0 bases, with 17 bases spanning the gap. The germline CDR1 and CDR2 sequences are GEAIGNYY and EKD. The CDR3 DNA is TGTGCCTGTGACCAAACTGGGAGCTCCCCCTCCTGGGACACCCGACAGATGTTTTTC. Residues: CACDQTGSSPSWDTRQMFF.

As for this clone: A read error likely explains why the TCRdb protein, taken from a much larger clone, differs from this DNA's translation at residue 8; the protein shown is translated from the DNA. This chain uses TRDV2 with TRDJ2; 7 bases line up with TRDD3. Germline CDR1 and CDR2: GEAIGNYY and EKD. With V trimmed by 0 bases and J by 3 bases, 12 bases remained unmatched. The CDR3 consists of 18 residues. The CDR3 loop is CACDTLLRDTSLTAQLFF. The CDR3 DNA sequence: TGTGCCTGTGACACCCTACTGAGGGATACTTCTCTGACAGCACAACTCTTCTTT.

The table lists this clone with a few counts. A much larger clone lies a single base off, so this may be a read error. The same CDR3 is also encoded by other DNA sequences in this sample. The rearrangement uses TRDV2 and TRDJ1; TRDD3 aligns across 8 bases. Per germline, CDR1 GEAIGNYY and CDR2 EKD. CDR3 length: 14 residues. CDR3 sequence reads: CACDTLGDRTKLIF. CDR3 in DNA: TGTGCCTGTGACACCCTGGGGGACCGGACTAAACTCATATTT.

This clone came up a few times. This DNA translates differently at residue 4 from the TCRdb protein, which is that of a much larger clone; a read error is likely, and the protein shown is the DNA's own translation. The chain employs TRDV2 and TRDJ1; 8 nucleotides match TRDD3. Germline V gene lookup returns CDR1 GEAIGNYY and CDR2 EKD. V lost 5 bases, J lost 4 bases, and 8 bases stayed unmatched. The CDR3 has 14 amino acids. The CDR3 sequence is CACVGMGDRDKLIF. CDR3 DNA sequence: TGTGCCTGTGTCGGTATGGGGGATCGCGATAAACTCATCTTT.

This clone is termed medium-sized. V gene TRDV2 combines with J gene TRDJ1; 7 positions match TRDD3. With V trimmed by 3 bases and J by 5 bases, 8 bases remained unmatched. CDR3 length: 14 amino acids. Germline assignment: CDR1 GEAIGNYY and CDR2 EKD. CDR3 in amino acids: CACDRLGSTDKLIF. CDR3 DNA sequence: TGTGCCTGTGACCGACTGGGGAGCACTGATAAACTCATCTTT.

On this clone: Just one base apart from a much larger clone, this may be a read error. No DNA is shown, since the ends of the CDR3 on it are uncertain; the CDR3 is the one TCRdb lists. With the J gene uncalled, the V gene is TRAV29/DV5; the table's TRDD3 call for D was not verified on the DNA. Germline V gives CDR1 NSMFDY, CDR2 ISSIKDK. The CDR3 length is 27 residues, termini included. The CDR3: CSVLLCSKHPCSLGSGRMGGLTAQPFF.

A note on this clone: The amino acid sequence in TCRdb belongs to a much larger clone and departs from this DNA's translation at residue 3, likely a sequencing read error; the sequence shown is translated from the DNA. V usage is TRDV2 and J usage is TRDJ1; 9 bases fit TRDD3. This CDR3 contains 17 residues. Germline V gives CDR1 GEAIGNYY, CDR2 EKD. CDR3 protein: CAFDTLGDGKYTDKLIF. CDR3 bases: TGTGCCTTTGACACTCTGGGGGATGGAAAGTACACCGATAAACTCATCTTT.

Points on this clone: A far larger clone is off by one base, so a read error is likely. The same CDR3 can be traced to other DNA sequences in this sample. V and J are TRDV2 and TRDJ3, with D perhaps matching TRDD3 (5 bases). The CDR3 length is 19 residues. Per the germline V gene, CDR1 is GEAIGNYY and CDR2 is EKD. The chain's CDR3 is CACDQIKEEPSWDTRQMFF. The CDR3 DNA follows: TGTGCCTGTGACCAAATCAAGGAGGAGCCCTCCTGGGATACCCGACAGATGTTTTTC.

By share, this clone counts as medium-sized. This chain joins TRDV2 and TRDJ1; TRDD3 aligns across 8 bases. V shed 3 bases and J 3 bases; nucleotides not matched to a gene: 11. Germline-derived CDR1 and CDR2 are GEAIGNYY and EKD. The CDR3 is 16 amino acids. This CDR3 reads CACDSLRRDTADKLIF. DNA for the CDR3: TGTGCCTGTGACTCCCTACGCCGGGATACGGCCGATAAACTCATCTTT.